This TCR beta chain was sequenced in a study of patients and donors after allogeneic stem cell transplantation. MiXCR was run by TCRdb on the RT-PCR reads, yielding one entry per CDR3 protein. This sample has about 200,000 distinct CDR3 sequences; more than 35% occur once, and the top ten carry 30% to 35%. V lost 8 bases to trimming and J lost 0 bases, with 10 bases between them. The CDR3 is 13 residues long. Sequenced material: blood, either unsorted or a sorted T cell fraction (not recorded which). The TCR originated in a human donor who was either an allogeneic HSCT recipient or a stem cell or donor lymphocyte infusion donor (not recorded which). It is not recorded whose cells these are; they may come from a transplant donor. The J gene is TRBJ1-2, the V gene TRBV12-3 or TRBV12-4; D is undetermined. In DNA, the CDR3 is TGTGCCAGCGGTCCTCCATCTAACTATGGCTACACCTTC. Translated: CASGPPSNYGYTF.